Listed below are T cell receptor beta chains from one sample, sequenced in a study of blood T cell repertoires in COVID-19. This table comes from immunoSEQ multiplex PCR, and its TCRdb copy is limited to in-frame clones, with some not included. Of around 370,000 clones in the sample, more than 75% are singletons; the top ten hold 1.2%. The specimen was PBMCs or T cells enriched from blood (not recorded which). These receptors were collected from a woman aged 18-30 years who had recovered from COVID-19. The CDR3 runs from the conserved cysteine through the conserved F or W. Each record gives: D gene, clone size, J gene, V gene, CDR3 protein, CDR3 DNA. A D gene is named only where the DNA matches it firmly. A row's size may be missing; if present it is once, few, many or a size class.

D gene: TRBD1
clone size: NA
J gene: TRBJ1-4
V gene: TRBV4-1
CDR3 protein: CASSQPRTGAANEKLFF
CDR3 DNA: TGCGCCAGCAGCCAACCAAGGACAGGGGCGGCTAATGAAAAACTGTTTTTT

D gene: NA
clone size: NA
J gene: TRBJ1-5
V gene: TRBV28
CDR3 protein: CASRQEVTQPQHF
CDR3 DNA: TGTGCCAGCCGACAGGAAGTCACTCAGCCCCAGCATTTT

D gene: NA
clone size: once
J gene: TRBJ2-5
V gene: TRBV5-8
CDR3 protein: CASSSRGGETQYF
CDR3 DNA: TGTGCCAGCAGCTCGAGGGGGGGAGAGACCCAGTACTTC

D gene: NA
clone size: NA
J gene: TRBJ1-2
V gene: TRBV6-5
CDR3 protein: CASSYAREYGYTF
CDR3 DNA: TGTGCCAGCAGTTACGCCCGGGAGTATGGCTACACCTTC

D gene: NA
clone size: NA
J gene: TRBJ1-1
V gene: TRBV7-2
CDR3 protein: CASSLTGAGTEAFF
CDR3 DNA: TGTGCCAGCAGCTTAACCGGCGCAGGGACTGAAGCTTTCTTT

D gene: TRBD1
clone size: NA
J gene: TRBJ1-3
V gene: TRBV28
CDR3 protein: CASRSPGQGVNLKGTIYF
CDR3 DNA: TGTGCCAGCAGGTCACCGGGACAGGGGGTTAACCTCAAGGGCACCATATATTTT

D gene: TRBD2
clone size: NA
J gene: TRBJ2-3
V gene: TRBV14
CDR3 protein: CASSRLAGPTDTQYF
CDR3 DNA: TGTGCCAGCAGCCGACTAGCGGGGCCCACAGATACGCAGTATTTT

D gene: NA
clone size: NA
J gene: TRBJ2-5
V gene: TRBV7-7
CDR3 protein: CASSIGQKPYQETQYF
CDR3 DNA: TGTGCTAGCAGCATAGGACAGAAACCGTACCAAGAGACCCAGTACTTC

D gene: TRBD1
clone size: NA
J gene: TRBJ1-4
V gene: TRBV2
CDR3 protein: CASSELRGQTNEKLFF
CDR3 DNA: TGTGCCAGCAGTGAATTAAGGGGGCAAACTAATGAAAAACTGTTTTTT

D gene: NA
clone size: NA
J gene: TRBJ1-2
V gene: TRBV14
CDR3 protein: CASSQGRGGQGTF
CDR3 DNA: TGTGCCAGCAGCCAAGGTCGGGGAGGCCAAGGTACCTTC

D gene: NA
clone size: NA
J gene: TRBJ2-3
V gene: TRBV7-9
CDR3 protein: CASSLGRGDTQYF
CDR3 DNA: TGTGCCAGCAGCTTAGGGCGCGGGGATACGCAGTATTTT

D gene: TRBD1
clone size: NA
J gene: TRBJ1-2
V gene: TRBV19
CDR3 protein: CASSIAGGYGYTF
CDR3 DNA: TGTGCCAGTAGTATTGCAGGGGGCTATGGCTACACCTTC

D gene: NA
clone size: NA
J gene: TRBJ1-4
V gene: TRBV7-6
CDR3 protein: CASSSSGGGRVEKLFF
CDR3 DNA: TGTGCCAGCAGCTCCTCGGGGGGCGGACGTGTGGAAAAACTGTTTTTT

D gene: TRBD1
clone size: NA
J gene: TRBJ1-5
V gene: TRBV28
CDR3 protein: CASRLSNRDRAMYSNQPQHF
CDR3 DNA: TGTGCCAGCAGGCTTTCGAACCGGGACAGGGCGATGTATAGCAATCAGCCCCAGCATTTT

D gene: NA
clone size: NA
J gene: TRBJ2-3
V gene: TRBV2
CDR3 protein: CASQEPLVTDTQYF
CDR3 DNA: TGTGCCAGCCAAGAGCCGCTAGTCACAGATACGCAGTATTTT

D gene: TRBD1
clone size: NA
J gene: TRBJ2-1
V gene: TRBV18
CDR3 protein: CASSPGQGAGLF
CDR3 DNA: TGTGCCAGCTCACCAGGACAGGGCGCGGGGCTCTTC

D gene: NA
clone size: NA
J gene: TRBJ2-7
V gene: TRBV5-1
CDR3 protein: CASSLVGPGVDEQYF
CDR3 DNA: TGCGCCAGCAGCTTGGTAGGGCCAGGGGTTGACGAGCAGTACTTC

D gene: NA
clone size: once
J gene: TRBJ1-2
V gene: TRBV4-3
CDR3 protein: CASSQEFSGFYGYTF
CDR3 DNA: TGCGCCAGCAGCCAAGAATTTTCGGGATTTTATGGCTACACCTTC

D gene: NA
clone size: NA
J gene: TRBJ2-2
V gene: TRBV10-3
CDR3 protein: CASSPDHSTGELFF
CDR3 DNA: TGTGCCTCAAGTCCCGATCATAGCACCGGGGAGCTGTTTTTT

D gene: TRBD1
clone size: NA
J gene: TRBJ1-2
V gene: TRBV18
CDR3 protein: CASSQGEGGFYGYTF
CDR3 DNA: TGTGCCAGCTCACAGGGCGAAGGGGGCTTCTATGGCTACACCTTC

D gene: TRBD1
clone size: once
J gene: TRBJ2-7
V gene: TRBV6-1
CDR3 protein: CASSDWPRQGAGEQYF
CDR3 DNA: TGTGCCAGCAGTGACTGGCCCCGTCAGGGGGCGGGGGAGCAGTACTTC

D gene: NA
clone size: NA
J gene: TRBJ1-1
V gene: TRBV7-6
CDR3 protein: CASSFRPGEGTEAFF
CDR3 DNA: TGTGCCAGCAGCTTTAGACCAGGGGAGGGCACTGAAGCTTTCTTT

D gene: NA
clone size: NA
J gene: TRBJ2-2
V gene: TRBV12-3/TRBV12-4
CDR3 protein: CASNPGKAGELFF
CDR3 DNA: TGTGCCAGTAACCCAGGGAAGGCCGGGGAGCTGTTTTTT

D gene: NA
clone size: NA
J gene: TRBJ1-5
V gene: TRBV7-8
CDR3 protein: CASSLVSNSNQPQHF
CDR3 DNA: TGTGCCAGCAGCTTAGTGTCAAATTCAAATCAGCCCCAGCATTTT

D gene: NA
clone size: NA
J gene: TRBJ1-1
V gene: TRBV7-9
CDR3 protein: CASSLGNWTHSNTEAFF
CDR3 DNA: TGTGCCAGCAGCTTAGGAAATTGGACACACTCAAACACTGAAGCTTTCTTT

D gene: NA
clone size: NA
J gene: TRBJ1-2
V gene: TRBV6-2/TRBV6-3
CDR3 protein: CASSIPGVEGYTF
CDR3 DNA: TGTGCCAGCAGTATACCAGGGGTCGAAGGCTACACCTTC

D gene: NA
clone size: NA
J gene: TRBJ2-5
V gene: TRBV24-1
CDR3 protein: CATSDFYQETQYF
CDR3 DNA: TGTGCCACCAGTGACTTTTACCAAGAGACCCAGTACTTC

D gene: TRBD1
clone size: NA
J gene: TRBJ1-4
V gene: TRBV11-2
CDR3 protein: CAVRDRLEKLFF
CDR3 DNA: TGTGCCGTCAGGGACAGACTTGAAAAACTGTTTTTT

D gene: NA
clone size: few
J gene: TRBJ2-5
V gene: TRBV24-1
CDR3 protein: CATSDYRTQETQYF
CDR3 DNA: TGTGCCACCAGTGATTACAGGACCCAAGAGACCCAGTACTTC

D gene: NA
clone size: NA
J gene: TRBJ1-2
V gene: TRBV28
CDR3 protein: CASSLFGGEGGYTF
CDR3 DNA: TGTGCCAGCAGCCTCTTCGGGGGGGAAGGGGGCTACACCTTC

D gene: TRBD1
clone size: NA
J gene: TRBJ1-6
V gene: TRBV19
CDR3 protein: CASSKDRDNSPLHF
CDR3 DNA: TGTGCCAGTAGTAAGGACAGGGATAATTCACCCCTCCACTTT

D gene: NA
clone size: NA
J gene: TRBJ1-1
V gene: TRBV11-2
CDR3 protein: CASTLGRVGRGAFF
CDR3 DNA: TGTGCCAGCACCTTAGGACGAGTAGGACGCGGGGCTTTCTTT

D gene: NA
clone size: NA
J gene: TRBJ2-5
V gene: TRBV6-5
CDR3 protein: CASSLVPRETQYF
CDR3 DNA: TGTGCCAGCAGTTTGGTACCCAGAGAGACCCAGTACTTC

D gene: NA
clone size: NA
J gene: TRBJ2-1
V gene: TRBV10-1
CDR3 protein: CASSPLRVALVYNEQFF
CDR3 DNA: TGCGCCAGCAGTCCCCTGAGGGTAGCCCTTGTCTACAATGAGCAGTTCTTC

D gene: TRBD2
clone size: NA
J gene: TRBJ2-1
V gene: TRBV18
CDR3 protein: CASSPVTSGGASDEQFF
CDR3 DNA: TGTGCCAGCTCACCAGTGACTAGCGGGGGGGCCAGTGATGAGCAGTTCTTC

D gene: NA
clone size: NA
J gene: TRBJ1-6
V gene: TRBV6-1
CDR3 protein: CASSEYWAPAGNNSPLHF
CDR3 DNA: TGTGCCAGCAGTGAATACTGGGCTCCGGCAGGGAATAATTCACCCCTCCACTTT

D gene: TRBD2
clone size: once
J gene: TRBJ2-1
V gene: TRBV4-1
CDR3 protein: CASSQVGGGAHEQFF
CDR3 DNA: TGCGCCAGCAGCCAAGTTGGCGGGGGGGCCCATGAGCAGTTCTTC

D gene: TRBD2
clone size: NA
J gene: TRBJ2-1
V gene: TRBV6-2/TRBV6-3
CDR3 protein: CASSYTGTSRHEQFF
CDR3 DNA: TGTGCCAGCAGTTACACCGGGACTAGTAGACATGAGCAGTTCTTC

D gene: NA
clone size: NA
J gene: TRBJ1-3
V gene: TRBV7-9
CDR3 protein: CASSLALGTGNTIYF
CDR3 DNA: TGTGCCAGCAGCTTAGCCCTCGGGACAGGAAACACCATATATTTT

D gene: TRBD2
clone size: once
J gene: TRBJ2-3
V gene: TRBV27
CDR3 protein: CASSFLAGVMIQATDTQYF
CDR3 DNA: TGTGCCAGCAGTTTTCTCGCGGGGGTGATGATCCAGGCAACAGATACGCAGTATTTT

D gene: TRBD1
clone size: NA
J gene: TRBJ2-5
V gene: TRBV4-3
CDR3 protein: CASSQGSYRGWRETQYF
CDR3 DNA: TGCGCCAGCAGCCAAGGCTCATACAGGGGCTGGAGAGAGACCCAGTACTTC

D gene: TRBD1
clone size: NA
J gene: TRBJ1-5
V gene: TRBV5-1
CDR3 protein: CASSPQGSNQPQHF
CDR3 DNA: TGCGCCAGCAGCCCACAGGGGTCTAATCAGCCCCAGCATTTT

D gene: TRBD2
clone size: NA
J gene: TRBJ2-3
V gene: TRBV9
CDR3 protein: CASSSHPGGLGSDTQYF
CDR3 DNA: TGTGCCAGCAGCTCCCACCCGGGGGGGCTTGGATCAGATACGCAGTATTTT

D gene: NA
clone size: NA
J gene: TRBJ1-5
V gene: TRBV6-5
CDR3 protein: CASSYSGESQPQHF
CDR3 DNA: TGTGCCAGCAGTTACTCCGGGGAGAGTCAGCCCCAGCATTTT

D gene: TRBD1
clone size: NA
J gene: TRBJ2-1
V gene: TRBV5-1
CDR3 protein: CASSSGGLSYNEQFF
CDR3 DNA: TGCGCCAGCAGCTCAGGGGGCCTCTCCTACAATGAGCAGTTCTTC

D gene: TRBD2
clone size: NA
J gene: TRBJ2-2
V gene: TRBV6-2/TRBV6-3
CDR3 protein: CASSSPPGGGATGELFF
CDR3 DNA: TGTGCCAGCAGTTCCCCCCCCGGCGGGGGAGCAACCGGGGAGCTGTTTTTT

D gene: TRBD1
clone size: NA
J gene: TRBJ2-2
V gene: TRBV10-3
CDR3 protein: CAISPVGTEIKNTGELFF
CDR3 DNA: TGTGCCATCAGTCCCGTTGGGACAGAGATAAAGAACACCGGGGAGCTGTTTTTT

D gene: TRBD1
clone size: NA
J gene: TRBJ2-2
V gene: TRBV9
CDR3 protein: CASSAFGTGSPGELFF
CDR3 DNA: TGTGCCAGCAGCGCCTTCGGGACAGGGAGTCCCGGGGAGCTGTTTTTT

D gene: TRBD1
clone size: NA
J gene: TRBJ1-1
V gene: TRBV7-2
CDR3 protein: CASSRQGASTEAFF
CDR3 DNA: TGTGCCAGCAGCCGCCAGGGGGCGAGTACTGAAGCTTTCTTT

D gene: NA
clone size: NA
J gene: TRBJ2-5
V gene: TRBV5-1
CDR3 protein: CASSLRVGTPQETQYF
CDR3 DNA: TGCGCCAGCAGCTTGAGGGTAGGGACACCCCAAGAGACCCAGTACTTC

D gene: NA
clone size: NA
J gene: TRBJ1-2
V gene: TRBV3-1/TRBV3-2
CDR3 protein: CASSQDTAGLAGYTF
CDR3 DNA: TGTGCCAGCAGCCAAGATACGGCAGGCCTAGCTGGCTACACCTTC

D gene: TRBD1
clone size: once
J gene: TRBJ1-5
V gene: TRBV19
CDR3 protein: CASSLQGQGPWNQPQHF
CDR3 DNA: TGTGCCAGTAGTCTCCAGGGACAGGGGCCTTGGAATCAGCCCCAGCATTTT

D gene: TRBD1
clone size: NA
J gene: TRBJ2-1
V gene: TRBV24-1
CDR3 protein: CATSSDRAYNEQFF
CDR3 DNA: TGTGCCACCAGTTCGGACAGGGCTTACAATGAGCAGTTCTTC

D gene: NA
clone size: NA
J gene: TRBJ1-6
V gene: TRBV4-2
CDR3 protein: CASSQDQGSAGLTLHF
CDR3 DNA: TGTGCCAGCAGCCAAGATCAGGGGTCCGCAGGGTTAACCCTCCACTTT